These T cell receptor beta chains were read from a single sample in a study of CD8 T cells in Susac syndrome. One entry per CDR3 protein results from TCRdb running MiXCR on the immunoSEQ multiplex PCR reads. Here the sample spans around 180,000 distinct CDR3 sequences, roughly 95% being singletons. Sample: CD8+ T cells from PBMCs. The source of these receptors is a human donor with multiple sclerosis. CDR3s include the opening cysteine and the closing phenylalanine or tryptophan. Each record gives: clone size, J gene, D gene, V gene, CDR3 protein, CDR3 DNA. The D gene is left open where the match is weak. Clone size is shown for a subset of rows, as once, few, many or a class of expanded clone.

.,TRBJ2-7,.,TRBV7-9,CASSFGGFEQYF,TGTGCCAGCAGCTTTGGAGGGTTTGAGCAGTACTTC
.,TRBJ1-1,.,TRBV20-1,CSARDRHRTLNTEAFF,TGCAGTGCTAGAGATCGGCACCGAACATTGAACACTGAAGCTTTCTTT
.,TRBJ1-6,.,TRBV24-1,CATSDLRGPRINSPLHF,TGTGCCACCAGTGATTTGAGGGGACCGAGGATTAATTCACCCCTCCACTTT
.,TRBJ2-5,.,TRBV2,CASSGNRAGETQYF,TGTGCCAGCAGTGGAAACAGGGCAGGGGAGACCCAGTACTTC
.,TRBJ1-4,.,TRBV9,CASSPHGGPNEKLFF,TGTGCCAGCAGCCCCCACGGGGGGCCAAATGAAAAACTGTTTTTT
.,TRBJ1-3,.,TRBV6-6,CASSYGSSGNTIYF,TGTGCCAGCAGTTATGGCAGCTCTGGAAACACCATATATTTT
.,TRBJ2-5,.,TRBV12-5,CASGLGKGTRDAQYF,TGTGCTAGTGGTTTGGGTAAGGGGACGAGAGATGCCCAGTACTTC
once,TRBJ1-4,.,TRBV29-1,CSVRLREKLFF,TGCAGCGTTCGTCTACGGGAAAAACTGTTTTTT
.,TRBJ2-3,.,TRBV2,CASSGLTGSTDTQYF,TGTGCCAGCAGTGGGTTGACCGGCAGCACAGATACGCAGTATTTT
.,TRBJ2-2,TRBD1,TRBV9,CASSAPTGAAGELFF,TGTGCCAGCAGCGCTCCGACAGGGGCGGCCGGGGAGCTGTTTTTT
.,TRBJ2-1,TRBD1,TRBV19,CASSIRDSVDEQFF,TGTGCCAGTAGTATAAGGGACAGTGTCGATGAGCAGTTCTTC
.,TRBJ2-7,.,TRBV9,CASSGQNSYEQYF,TGTGCCAGCAGCGGGCAGAACTCCTACGAGCAGTACTTC
.,TRBJ2-7,TRBD1,TRBV29-1,CSVDSGTAYEQYF,TGCAGCGTGGACTCCGGGACAGCCTACGAGCAGTACTTC
.,TRBJ1-6,TRBD1,TRBV9,CASSSDRVSPLHF,TGTGCCAGCAGCTCGGACAGGGTTTCACCCCTCCACTTT
.,TRBJ1-1,TRBD1,TRBV27,CASSPGQGLNTEAFF,TGTGCCAGCAGTCCGGGACAGGGATTGAACACTGAAGCTTTCTTT
.,TRBJ2-7,.,TRBV12-3/TRBV12-4,CASSPPAHEQYF,TGTGCCAGCAGCCCTCCGGCGCACGAGCAGTACTTC
.,TRBJ2-7,.,TRBV15,CATSRELVPEQYF,TGTGCCACCAGCAGAGAACTAGTCCCCGAGCAGTACTTC
.,TRBJ2-2,.,TRBV4-1,CASSQYRDTGELFF,TGCGCCAGCAGCCAATACAGGGACACCGGGGAGCTGTTTTTT
.,TRBJ1-1,.,TRBV20-1,CSARTIFPLEAFF,TGCAGTGCCAGAACGATCTTTCCCCTTGAAGCTTTCTTT
.,TRBJ1-6,.,TRBV7-8,CASSPNAQQDSPLHF,TGTGCCAGCAGCCCTAATGCTCAACAGGATTCACCCCTCCACTTT
.,TRBJ2-1,TRBD2,TRBV9,CASSLRSGGQVDEQFF,TGTGCCAGCAGCCTACGTAGCGGGGGGCAGGTGGATGAGCAGTTCTTC
once,TRBJ2-1,.,TRBV27,CASRVDWSNEQFF,TGTGCCAGCAGGGTAGATTGGTCCAATGAGCAGTTCTTC
.,TRBJ2-1,.,TRBV9,CASSRPGPLHEQFF,TGTGCCAGCAGCCGACCCGGACCACTCCATGAGCAGTTCTTC
.,TRBJ2-3,.,TRBV7-6,CASSPLRLVTDTQYF,TGTGCCAGCAGCCCCCTTCGGCTAGTCACAGATACGCAGTATTTT
.,TRBJ2-3,.,TRBV19,CASSIDSGTDTQYF,TGTGCCAGTAGTATAGATTCGGGCACAGATACGCAGTATTTT
.,TRBJ1-6,TRBD1,TRBV5-6,CASSADRADSSPLHF,TGTGCCAGCAGCGCCGACAGGGCGGACTCTTCACCCCTCCACTTT
.,TRBJ1-2,TRBD1,TRBV7-9,CASSSETGRGYTF,TGTGCCAGCAGCTCCGAGACAGGGAGAGGCTACACCTTC
.,TRBJ2-1,TRBD1,TRBV11-2,CASSGGTGEQFF,TGTGCCAGCAGCGGTGGGACAGGTGAGCAGTTCTTC
few,TRBJ2-1,TRBD2,TRBV5-1,CASSPTSSWIDEQFF,TGCGCCAGCAGCCCGACTAGCAGCTGGATCGATGAGCAGTTCTTC
.,TRBJ2-6,.,TRBV4-1,CASSRILYGANVLTF,TGCGCCAGCAGCCGCATTTTATATGGGGCCAACGTCCTGACTTTC
.,TRBJ2-1,TRBD2,TRBV5-4,CASNPGTSAYNEQFF,TGTGCCAGCAACCCGGGGACTAGTGCCTACAATGAGCAGTTCTTC
.,TRBJ2-1,.,TRBV28,CASSFSADIAAFF,TGTGCCAGCAGTTTCTCTGCGGATATCGCCGCGTTCTTC
.,TRBJ2-1,.,TRBV9,CASSVATETYNEQFF,TGTGCCAGCAGCGTAGCGACTGAGACCTACAATGAGCAGTTCTTC
.,TRBJ2-7,TRBD2,TRBV13,CASSLGLAETYEQYF,TGTGCCAGCAGCCTGGGACTAGCGGAGACCTACGAGCAGTACTTC
.,TRBJ2-5,.,TRBV5-1,CASSLYVLETQYF,TGCGCCAGCAGCTTGTATGTGTTGGAGACCCAGTACTTC
.,TRBJ2-5,TRBD2,TRBV7-2,CASSWEGGLQETQYF,TGTGCCAGCAGCTGGGAGGGCGGGCTTCAAGAGACCCAGTACTTC
.,TRBJ2-7,.,TRBV27,CASSSHRSSYEQYF,TGTGCCAGCAGTTCCCACAGGAGCTCCTACGAGCAGTACTTC
.,TRBJ2-5,.,TRBV29-1,CSVDGTDGQYQETQYF,TGCAGCGTTGATGGGACGGACGGTCAGTACCAAGAGACCCAGTACTTC
.,TRBJ2-7,TRBD1,TRBV10-3,CAIMQGDSYEQYF,TGTGCCATCATGCAGGGGGACTCCTACGAGCAGTACTTC
.,TRBJ2-7,TRBD1,TRBV28,CASSPRTGPTYEQYF,TGTGCCAGCAGTCCGCGGACAGGGCCAACCTACGAGCAGTACTTC
.,TRBJ2-3,TRBD1,TRBV27,CASSSGQTSTDTQYF,TGTGCCAGCAGCTCGGGACAGACATCCACAGATACGCAGTATTTT
.,TRBJ1-2,TRBD1,TRBV29-1,CSGKGADGYTF,TGCAGCGGCAAGGGGGCGGATGGCTACACCTTC
.,TRBJ2-3,.,TRBV28,CASSLFAVSTDTQYF,TGTGCCAGCAGTTTATTTGCAGTTAGCACAGATACGCAGTATTTT
.,TRBJ2-2,.,TRBV20-1,CSARDLSLGTGELFF,TGCAGTGCTAGAGATCTGAGTCTGGGCACCGGGGAGCTGTTTTTT
once,TRBJ2-3,.,TRBV5-1,CASSAEVVRGTDTQYF,TGCGCCAGCAGCGCGGAGGTTGTCAGGGGCACAGATACGCAGTATTTT
.,TRBJ2-5,.,TRBV5-6,CASSSLRGRSEETQYF,TGTGCCAGCAGCTCGTTACGGGGACGTTCGGAAGAGACCCAGTACTTC
.,TRBJ2-2,TRBD1,TRBV9,CASSLGTGYSGELFF,TGTGCCAGCAGCCTGGGGACAGGGTATTCCGGGGAGCTGTTTTTT
.,TRBJ2-4,.,TRBV12-3/TRBV12-4,CASRGTLPAAKNIQYF,TGTGCCAGCAGGGGGACGCTCCCAGCAGCCAAAAACATTCAGTACTTC
.,TRBJ2-7,.,TRBV13,CASSYRELLYF,TGTGCCAGCAGCTACAGGGAATTGCTGTACTTC
.,TRBJ1-1,TRBD1,TRBV6-5,CASSSRTGALRGTEAFF,TGTGCCAGCAGTTCCCGGACAGGGGCCCTCCGGGGTACTGAAGCTTTCTTT
.,TRBJ1-2,.,TRBV27,CASSLNRVNGYTF,TGTGCCAGCAGTCTTAACAGGGTAAATGGCTACACCTTC
.,TRBJ2-7,.,TRBV5-6,CATQWSSGAHEQYF,TGTGCCACCCAGTGGAGTTCCGGGGCTCACGAGCAGTACTTC
.,TRBJ2-7,.,TRBV2,CASVDGAYEQYF,TGTGCCAGCGTGGACGGCGCCTACGAGCAGTACTTC
once,TRBJ2-5,TRBD2,TRBV4-1,CASSQETAGGLKTQYF,TGCGCCAGCAGCCAAGAAACAGCGGGGGGGCTGAAGACCCAGTACTTC
once,TRBJ1-2,.,TRBV3-1,CASSPHRDYGYTF,TGTGCCAGCAGCCCCCACAGGGACTATGGCTACACCTTC
.,TRBJ2-1,TRBD2,TRBV27,CASSPWTSGEQFF,TGTGCCAGCAGTCCTTGGACTAGCGGGGAGCAGTTCTTC
.,TRBJ1-1,.,TRBV5-6,CASRENMNTEAFF,TGTGCCAGCAGAGAAAACATGAACACTGAAGCTTTCTTT
.,TRBJ2-7,.,TRBV30,CAWTTGSGEQYF,TGTGCCTGGACCACAGGCTCGGGGGAGCAGTACTTC
.,TRBJ2-7,.,TRBV6-5,CASSYSPGLYYEQYF,TGTGCCAGCAGTTACTCACCGGGACTCTACTACGAGCAGTACTTC
.,TRBJ2-3,.,TRBV9,CASSVGLLDTDTQYF,TGTGCCAGCAGCGTAGGACTACTGGACACAGATACGCAGTATTTT